The entry that follows covers one TCR beta chain sequence. Its antigen remains unknown. TCRdb used MiXCR to reprocess the reads, holding one entry per CDR3 protein. The sample lists around 740,000 distinct CDR3 sequences, 35% occurring once. This sample is part of a study of T cell repertoires in cytomegalovirus infection. Overall study results and limits: Individuals carrying CMV plus the relevant HLA were identified by cumulative frequency of public TCR beta families.

This TCR came from a human donor in good health (CMV status not recorded). Some clones in this sample may be carry-over from other donors' samples. The sample comprised PBMCs.

CDR3 protein: CASRKTGFQETQYF. In DNA, the CDR3 is TGTGCCAGCAGAAAGACAGGGTTCCAAGAGACCCAGTACTTC. This rearrangement joins TRBV12-3 or TRBV12-4 to TRBJ2-5; TRBD1 matches 7 bases. The trim removed 6 bases at V and 1 base at J, leaving 5 bases unmatched. This CDR3 has 14 residues.